By sample fraction, the clone carrying this TCR beta chain is medium-sized. Antigen unknown. These data originate in a study of naive and memory T cell subsets. The beta constant-region primer was an equimolar mix of two oligonucleotides covering TRBC1 and TRBC2. Four rounds of PCR amplified the ligated cDNA using nested alpha and beta constant-region primers plus SP2. Ligation attached a single-stranded oligonucleotide with a 12-nucleotide UMI and the SP2 primer to the cDNA 3' end. Using its own MiXCR run on the UMI-ligation and nested PCR reads, TCRdb lists one record per CDR3 protein. The data show 30,000 to 40,000 distinct CDR3 sequences, with 15% to 20% seen just once and 3.4% held by the top ten. Study-level points and caveats: Between naive and memory subsets, TCR abundance power law exponents differed.

Specimen: effector memory CD4+ T cells from blood. Subset noted: effector memory, CD45RA- CD27-. The clonotype comes from a human donor in good health.

CDR3 amino acids: CASSGRTETYGYTF. The DNA of the CDR3 is TGTGCCAGCAGTGGTCGGACCGAAACCTATGGCTACACCTTC. The chain has TRBV2 and TRBJ1-2; D not certain. The CDR3 has 14 residues. The V and J ends lost 4 bases and 4 bases respectively, with 13 bases between them. Germline CDR1 is SNHLY and CDR2 is FYNNEI.